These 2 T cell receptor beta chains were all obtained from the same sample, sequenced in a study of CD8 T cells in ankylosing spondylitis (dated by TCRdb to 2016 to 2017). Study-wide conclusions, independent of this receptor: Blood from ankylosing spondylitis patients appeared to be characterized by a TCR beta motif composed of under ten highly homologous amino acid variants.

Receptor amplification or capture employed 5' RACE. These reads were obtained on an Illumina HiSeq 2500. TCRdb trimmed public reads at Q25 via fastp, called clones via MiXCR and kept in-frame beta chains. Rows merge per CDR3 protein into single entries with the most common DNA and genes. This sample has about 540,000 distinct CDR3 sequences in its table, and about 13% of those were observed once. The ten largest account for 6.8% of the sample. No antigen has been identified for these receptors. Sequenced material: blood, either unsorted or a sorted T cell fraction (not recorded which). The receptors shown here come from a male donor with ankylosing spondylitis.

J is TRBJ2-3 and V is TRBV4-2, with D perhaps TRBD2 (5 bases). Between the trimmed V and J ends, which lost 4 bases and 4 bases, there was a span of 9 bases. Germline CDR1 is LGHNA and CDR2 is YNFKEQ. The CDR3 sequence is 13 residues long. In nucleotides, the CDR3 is TGTGCCAGCAGCCGTCTAGCAGCAGATACGCAGTATTTT. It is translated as CASSRLAADTQYF.

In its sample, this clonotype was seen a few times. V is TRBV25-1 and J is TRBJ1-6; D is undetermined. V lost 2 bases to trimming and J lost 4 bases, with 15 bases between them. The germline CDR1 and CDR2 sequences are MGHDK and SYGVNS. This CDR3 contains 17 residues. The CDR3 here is CASSEAPGWVYNSPLHF. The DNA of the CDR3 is TGTGCCAGCAGTGAAGCCCCTGGGTGGGTTTATAATTCACCCCTCCACTTT.